This T cell receptor (beta chain) was found in a study of metastatic and nonmetastatic thyroid tumors. Patients had received no treatment of any kind before thyroid surgery. TCRdb called clones again from the PCR reads with MiXCR. The table has approximately 41,000 clones, less than 35% seen once. This CDR3 region has 13 residues. Germline values: CDR1 SGHRS, CDR2 YFSETQ. A word on this clone: The junction shows a germline mismatch at one end, possibly a read error.

The source material was blood. The chain recombines TRBV5-1 with TRBJ2-3; no reliable D call. The clonotype comes from a male donor with papillary thyroid cancer or a benign thyroid nodule (not recorded which). Some clones in this sample may be carry-over from other donors' samples. CDR3 nucleotide sequence: TGCGCCAGCAGCTTCCATGGCACAGATACGCAGTACTTT. It translates to CASSFHGTDTQYF.